These 17 T cell receptor beta chains share one sample of origin, sequenced in a study of blood T cells in healthy people across ages (dated by TCRdb to between 2015 and 2016). Library construction relied on 5' RACE. The reads were generated on an Illumina HiSeq 2500. A second PCR of about 7 to 12 cycles was run with a J-beta primer mix and a sample-barcoded 5' primer. TCRdb cleaned the public reads at Q25 with fastp, built clones with MiXCR and kept in-frame beta chains. Every distinct CDR3 protein forms one entry, paired with its most common genes and DNA. In all, the sample holds about 800,000 distinct CDR3 sequences, and 35% to 60% of those were seen once. Clones ranked in the top ten supply 18% of the sample. Sequences were obtained from blood. These TCRs come from a man at least 80 years old in good health.

V gene TRBV29-1 combines with J gene TRBJ2-5; a weak D match, TRBD1 (6 bases). The last part of the DNA fits TRBJ2-7 better; the J call may be wrong. Germline lookup yields CDR1 SQVTM and CDR2 ANQGSEA. This CDR3 is 14 amino acids long. CDR3 sequence: CSVGVTGNLYEQYF. The CDR3 DNA sequence: TGCAGCGTGGGGGTTACAGGGAACCTCTACGAGCAGTACTTC.

The chain links TRBV7-2 to TRBJ1-6; D may be TRBD1 (6 bases). CDR1 is SGHTA and CDR2 is FQGNSA in the germline V gene. CDR3 length: 13 amino acids. Trimming stripped 5 bases from V and 10 bases from J, with 12 bases between. CDR3: CASSPPGESPLHF. The CDR3 nucleotides are TGTGCCAGCAGCCCGCCAGGGGAATCACCCCTCCACTTT.

V gene TRBV28 combines with J gene TRBJ2-3; D may be TRBD1 or TRBD2 (6 bases each). Trimming cost V 8 bases and J 2 bases, with 17 bases left between them. Germline CDR1 is MDHEN and CDR2 is SYDVKM. This CDR3 has 15 amino acids. DNA of the CDR3: TGTGCCAGCGGGCGGCGGGACATATTCACAGATACGCAGTATTTT. This translates into CASGRRDIFTDTQYF.

This clonotype was detected many times. The CDR3 sequence is CSVAQGTSSGANVLTF. CDR3 coding DNA: TGCAGCGTTGCGCAAGGAACTTCCTCTGGGGCCAACGTCCTGACTTTC. V usage is TRBV29-1 and J usage is TRBJ2-6; D gene ambiguous. V was cut by 4 bases and J by 0 bases, with 13 bases left in between. Germline values: CDR1 SQVTM, CDR2 ANQGSEA. The CDR3 covers 16 residues.

This clonotype was seen a few times. The CDR3 sequence: CASSWLGQWYF. DNA for the CDR3: TGTGCCAGCAGTTGGCTGGGCCAATGGTACTTC. The chain uses TRBV6-5 and TRBJ2-7, with no clear D. In germline, CDR1 is MNHEY, CDR2 SVGAGI. The length of the CDR3 is 11 residues. The germline V and J ends were trimmed by 4 bases and 12 bases, with 13 bases remaining between them.

This chain links TRBV15 with TRBJ2-3; 7 positions match TRBD2. The CDR3 is 16 residues long. Germline V gives CDR1 LNHNV, CDR2 YYDKDF (reference sequence). Trimming took 5 bases from V and 1 from J; bases not matched to a gene: 9. CDR3 region: CATSFRLAGGTDTQYF. The DNA for the CDR3 is TGTGCCACCAGCTTCCGTCTGGCGGGAGGCACAGATACGCAGTATTTT.

The CDR3 sequence: CASSLFQGSQETQYF. In DNA form, the CDR3 reads TGCGCCAGCAGCTTGTTTCAGGGCTCCCAAGAGACCCAGTACTTC. V gene TRBV5-1 combines with J gene TRBJ2-5, with a tentative D call TRBD1 (5 bases). Trimming left V 1 base short and J 1 base short, with 11 bases between. The CDR3 has 15 residues. Germline lookup yields CDR1 SGHRS and CDR2 YFSETQ.

J is TRBJ2-1 and V is TRBV7-3; 13 nucleotides line up with TRBD2. The length of the CDR3 is 17 residues. CDR1 and CDR2 (germline): SGHTA, FQGTGA. J was trimmed by 13 bases and V by 2 bases; bases with no gene match: 14. CDR3 bases: TGTGCCAGCAGCTTAGGACTAGCGGGAGAGGTTAAAGAGACCCAGTTCTTC. The encoded protein is CASSLGLAGEVKETQFF. Full variable domain (outside the CDR3, taken from reference TRBV7-3 and TRBJ2-1): GAGVSQTPSNKVTEKGKYVELRCDPISGHTALYWYRQSLGQGPEFLIYFQGTGAADDSGLPNDRFFAVRPEGSVSTLKIQRTERGDSAVYLCASSLGLAGEVKETQFFGPGTRLTVL.

CDR3 residues: CASSITSPYNEQFF. The DNA of the CDR3 is TGTGCCAGCAGCATTACTAGCCCCTACAATGAGCAGTTCTTC. The chain has TRBV7-6 and TRBJ2-1; the D gene is possibly TRBD2 (6 bases). CDR1 and CDR2 from the germline V gene are SGHVS and FNYEAQ. V was shortened by 5 bases and J by 2 bases, with 10 bases between the two germline ends. This CDR3 has 14 residues.

Only one count was recorded for this clonotype. The V gene is TRBV12-3 or TRBV12-4, the J gene TRBJ1-5; a weak D match, TRBD1 (6 bases). This CDR3 spans 13 amino acids. V was shortened by 3 bases and J by 10 bases, with 13 bases between the two germline ends. CDR3: CASSLERGHPQHF. The CDR3 coding sequence is TGTGCCAGCAGTTTGGAACGGGGGCACCCCCAGCATTTT.

This chain uses TRBV28 with TRBJ1-2; no clear D. The CDR3 has 13 amino acids. Germline assignment: CDR1 MDHEN and CDR2 SYDVKM. V was pared by 7 bases and J by 3 bases, with 12 bases between. The CDR3 loop reads CASKEGADYGYTF. CDR3 coding DNA: TGTGCCAGCAAGGAGGGAGCTGACTATGGCTACACCTTC.

This clonotype appeared once. V and J are TRBV20-1 and TRBJ2-3; maybe TRBD1 (5 bases). This CDR3 comprises 16 residues. The V end lost 5 bases, the J end lost 0 bases, and 18 bases lay between the germline ends. Germline CDR1 and CDR2: DFQATT and SNEGSKA (reference sequence). The CDR3 spells CSAAPVDGHSTDTQYF. The DNA of the CDR3 is TGCAGTGCTGCGCCGGTAGACGGACACAGCACAGATACGCAGTATTTT.

The J gene is TRBJ2-7, the V gene TRBV4-3, with D uncertain. Trimming removed 1 base from V and 5 bases from J, with 18 bases in between. CDR3 size: 16 residues. The germline V gene has CDR1 LGHNA and CDR2 YSLEER. CDR3 in DNA: TGCGCCAGCAGCCAAGCTAAAACGGCCCTTACCAACGAGCAGTACTTC. Protein: CASSQAKTALTNEQYF.

The chain has TRBV9 and TRBJ2-5; the D call may be TRBD1 or TRBD2 (7 bases each). This CDR3 contains 15 residues. With 3 bases removed from V and 3 bases from J, the gap between germline ends came to 15 bases. Per the germline V gene, CDR1 is SGDLS and CDR2 is YYNGEE. The CDR3 here is CASSATGEGKETQYF. The DNA of the CDR3 is TGTGCCAGCAGCGCAACAGGGGAGGGTAAAGAGACCCAGTACTTC.

Turning to this clonotype: Just one base apart from a much larger clone, this may be a read error. V gene TRBV29-1 combines with J gene TRBJ2-1; 9 bases agree with TRBD2. The V and J ends lost 6 bases and 9 bases, in that order; junction bases with no gene match: 12. The CDR3 runs to 14 residues. Germline CDR1 reads SQVTM; CDR2 reads ANQGSEA. CDR3 coding DNA: TGCAGCGTCCGGACTAGCGCGTTAGGGGGTGAGCAGTTCTTC. It yields the protein CSVRTSALGGEQFF.

This clonotype has at least ten counts. The CDR3 DNA sequence: TGCAGTGCTAGACAGAGGACTAGCCCCATGCTGATTGAGCAGTTCTTC. Its translation is CSARQRTSPMLIEQFF. This chain uses TRBV20-1 with TRBJ2-1, with 8 bases fitting TRBD2. The V segment lost 2 bases and the J segment 9 bases; nucleotides outside the gene matches: 15. This CDR3 has 16 residues. From germline, CDR1 is DFQATT and CDR2 SNEGSKA (reference sequence).

This chain links TRBV4-3 with TRBJ2-1; 8 bases map to TRBD1. Trimming at V came to 1 base and at J to 9 bases, leaving 8 bases not matched to a gene. CDR1 is LGHNA, CDR2 YSLEER, per germline. The CDR3 length is 15 residues. CDR3 sequence: CASSQGAGGRGEQFF. CDR3 DNA: TGCGCCAGCAGCCAAGGCGCAGGGGGCCGGGGTGAGCAGTTCTTC.